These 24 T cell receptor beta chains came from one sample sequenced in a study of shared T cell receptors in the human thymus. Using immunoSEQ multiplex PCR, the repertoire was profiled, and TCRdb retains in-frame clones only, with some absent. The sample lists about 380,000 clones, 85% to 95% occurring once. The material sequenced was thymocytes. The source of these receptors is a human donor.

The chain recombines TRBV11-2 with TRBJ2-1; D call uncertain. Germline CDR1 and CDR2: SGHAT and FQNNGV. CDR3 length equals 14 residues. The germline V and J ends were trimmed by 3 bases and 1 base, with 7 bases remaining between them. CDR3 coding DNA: TGTGCCAGCAGCTTCGACTCTTCCTACAATGAGCAGTTCTTC. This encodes CASSFDSSYNEQFF.

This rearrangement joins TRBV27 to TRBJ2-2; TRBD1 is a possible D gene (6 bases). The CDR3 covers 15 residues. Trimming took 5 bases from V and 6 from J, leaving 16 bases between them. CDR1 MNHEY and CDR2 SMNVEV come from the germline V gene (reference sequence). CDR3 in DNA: TGTGCCAGCAGTGGGGGCGGAACAACTTCCGGGGAGCTGTTTTTT. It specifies CASSGGGTTSGELFF.

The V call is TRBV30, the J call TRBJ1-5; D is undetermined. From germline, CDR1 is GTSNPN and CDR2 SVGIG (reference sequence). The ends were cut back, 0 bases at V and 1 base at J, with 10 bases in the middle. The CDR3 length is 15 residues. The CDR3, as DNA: TGTGCCTGGAGTGTCGGGAGGATGAGCAATCAGCCCCAGCATTTT. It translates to CAWSVGRMSNQPQHF.

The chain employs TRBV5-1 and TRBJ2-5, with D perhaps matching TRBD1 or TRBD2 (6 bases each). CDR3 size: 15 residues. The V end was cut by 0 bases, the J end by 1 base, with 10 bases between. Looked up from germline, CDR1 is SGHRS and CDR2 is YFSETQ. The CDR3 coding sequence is TGCGCCAGCAGCTTGGAGGGGGGAATCCAAGAGACCCAGTACTTC. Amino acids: CASSLEGGIQETQYF. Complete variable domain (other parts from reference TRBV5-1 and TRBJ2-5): KAGVTQTPRYLIKTRGQQVTLSCSPISGHRSVSWYQQTPGQGLQFLFEYFSETQRNKGNFPGRFSGRQFSNSRSEMNVSTLELGDSALYLCASSLEGGIQETQYFGPGTRLLVL.

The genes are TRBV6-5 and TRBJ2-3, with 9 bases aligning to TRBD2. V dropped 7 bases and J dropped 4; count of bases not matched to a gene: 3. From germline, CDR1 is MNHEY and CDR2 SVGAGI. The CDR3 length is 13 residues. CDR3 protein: CASTSGAADTQYF. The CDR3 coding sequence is TGTGCCAGCACTAGCGGGGCGGCAGATACGCAGTATTTT.

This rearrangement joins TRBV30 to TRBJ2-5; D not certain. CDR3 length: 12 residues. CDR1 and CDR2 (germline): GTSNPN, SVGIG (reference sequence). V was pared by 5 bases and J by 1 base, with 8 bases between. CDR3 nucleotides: TGTGCCTGGCGAGAGTTCCAAGAGACCCAGTACTTC. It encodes CAWREFQETQYF.

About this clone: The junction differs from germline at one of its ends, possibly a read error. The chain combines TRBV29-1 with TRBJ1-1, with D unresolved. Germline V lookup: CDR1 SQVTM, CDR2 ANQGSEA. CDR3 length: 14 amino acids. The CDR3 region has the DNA TGCAGCGTTGAAGAACGAGTAGAGAACGCTGAAGCTTTCTTT. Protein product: CSVEERVENAEAFF. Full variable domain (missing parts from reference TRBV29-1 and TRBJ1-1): SAVISQKPSRDICQRGTSLTIQCQVDSQVTMMFWYRQQPGQSLTLIATANQGSEATYESGFVIDKFPISRPNLTFSTLTVSNMSPEDSSIYLCSVEERVENAEAFFGQGTRLTVV.

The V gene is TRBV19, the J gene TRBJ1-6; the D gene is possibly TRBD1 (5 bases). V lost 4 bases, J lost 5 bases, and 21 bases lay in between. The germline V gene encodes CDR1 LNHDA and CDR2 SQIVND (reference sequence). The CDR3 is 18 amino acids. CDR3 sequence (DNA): TGTGCCAGTAGTACCTCCGACAGTGATTCTGAGGATAATTCACCCCTCCACTTT. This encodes CASSTSDSDSEDNSPLHF.

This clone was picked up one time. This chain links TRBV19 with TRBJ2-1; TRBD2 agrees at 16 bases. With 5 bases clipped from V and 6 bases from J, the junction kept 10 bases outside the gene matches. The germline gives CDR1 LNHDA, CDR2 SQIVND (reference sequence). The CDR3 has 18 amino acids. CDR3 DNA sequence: TGTGCCAGTAGTTCGGGACTAGCGGGAGGGTTAACCCTCAATGAGCAGTTCTTC. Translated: CASSSGLAGGLTLNEQFF.

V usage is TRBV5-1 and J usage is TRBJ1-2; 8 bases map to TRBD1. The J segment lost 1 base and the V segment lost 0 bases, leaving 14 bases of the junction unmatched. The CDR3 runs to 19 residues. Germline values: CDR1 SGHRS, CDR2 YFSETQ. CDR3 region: CASSLAGQGAVMINYGYTF. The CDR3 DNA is TGCGCCAGCAGCTTGGCCGGGCAGGGGGCTGTGATGATTAACTATGGCTACACCTTC. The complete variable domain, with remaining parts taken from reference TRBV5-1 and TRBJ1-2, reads KAGVTQTPRYLIKTRGQQVTLSCSPISGHRSVSWYQQTPGQGLQFLFEYFSETQRNKGNFPGRFSGRQFSNSRSEMNVSTLELGDSALYLCASSLAGQGAVMINYGYTFGSGTRLTVV.

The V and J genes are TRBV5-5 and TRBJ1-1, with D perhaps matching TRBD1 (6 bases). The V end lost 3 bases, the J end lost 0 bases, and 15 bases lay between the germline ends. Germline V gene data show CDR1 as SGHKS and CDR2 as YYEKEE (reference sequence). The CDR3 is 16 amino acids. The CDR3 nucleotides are TGTGCCAGCAGCTACACAGGGTGGGGGATGAACACTGAAGCTTTCTTT. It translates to CASSYTGWGMNTEAFF.

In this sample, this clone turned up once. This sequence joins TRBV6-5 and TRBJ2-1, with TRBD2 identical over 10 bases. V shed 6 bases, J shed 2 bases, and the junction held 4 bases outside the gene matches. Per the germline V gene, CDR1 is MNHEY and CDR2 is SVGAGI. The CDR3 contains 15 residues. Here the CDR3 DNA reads TGTGCCAGCAGCCGGACTAGCGGAGCCTACAATGAGCAGTTCTTC. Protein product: CASSRTSGAYNEQFF.

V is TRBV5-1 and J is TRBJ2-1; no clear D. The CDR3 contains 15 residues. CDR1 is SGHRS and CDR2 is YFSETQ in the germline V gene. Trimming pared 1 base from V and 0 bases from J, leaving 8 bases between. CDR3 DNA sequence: TGCGCCAGCAGCTTGAACAGAAGCTCCTACAATGAGCAGTTCTTC. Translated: CASSLNRSSYNEQFF.

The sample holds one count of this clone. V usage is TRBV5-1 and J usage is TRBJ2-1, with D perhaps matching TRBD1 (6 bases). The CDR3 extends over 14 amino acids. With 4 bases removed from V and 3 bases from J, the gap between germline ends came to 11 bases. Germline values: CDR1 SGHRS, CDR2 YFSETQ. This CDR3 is CASSVQGGYNEQFF. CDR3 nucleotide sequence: TGCGCCAGCAGCGTACAGGGCGGCTACAATGAGCAGTTCTTC.

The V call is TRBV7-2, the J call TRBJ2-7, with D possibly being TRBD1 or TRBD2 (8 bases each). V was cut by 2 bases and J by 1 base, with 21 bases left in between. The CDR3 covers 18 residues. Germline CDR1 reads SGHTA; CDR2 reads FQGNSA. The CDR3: CASSLSIGRDRHSYEQYF. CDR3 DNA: TGTGCCAGCAGCTTAAGTATCGGGAGGGACAGGCATTCCTACGAGCAGTACTTC.

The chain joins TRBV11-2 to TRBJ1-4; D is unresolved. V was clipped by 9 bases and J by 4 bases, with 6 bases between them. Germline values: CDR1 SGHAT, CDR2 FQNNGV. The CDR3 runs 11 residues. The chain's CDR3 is CASRDNEKLFF. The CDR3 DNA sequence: TGTGCCAGTAGGGATAATGAAAAACTGTTTTTT. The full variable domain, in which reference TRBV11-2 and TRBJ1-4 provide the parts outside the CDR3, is EAGVAQSPRYKIIEKRQSVAFWCNPISGHATLYWYQQILGQGPKLLIQFQNNGVVDDSQLPKDRFSAERLKGVDSTLKIQPAKLEDSAVYLCASRDNEKLFFGSGTQLSVL.

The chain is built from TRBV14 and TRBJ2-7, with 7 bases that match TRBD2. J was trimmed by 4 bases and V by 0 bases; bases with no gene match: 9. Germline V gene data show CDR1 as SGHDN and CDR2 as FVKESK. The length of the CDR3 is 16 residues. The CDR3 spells CASSQDGLAEWYEQYF. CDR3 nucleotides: TGTGCCAGCAGCCAAGATGGGCTAGCGGAGTGGTACGAGCAGTACTTC. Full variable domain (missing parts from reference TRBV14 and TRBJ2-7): EAGVTQFPSHSVIEKGQTVTLRCDPISGHDNLYWYRRVMGKEIKFLLHFVKESKQDESGMPNNRFLAERTGGTYSTLKVQPAELEDSGVYFCASSQDGLAEWYEQYFGPGTRLTVT.

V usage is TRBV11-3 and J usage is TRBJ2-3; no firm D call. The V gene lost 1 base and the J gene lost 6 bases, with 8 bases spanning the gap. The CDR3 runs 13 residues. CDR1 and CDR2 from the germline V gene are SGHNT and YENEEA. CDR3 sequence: CASSLAARDTQYF. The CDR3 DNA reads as TGTGCCAGCAGCTTAGCGGCTAGGGATACGCAGTATTTT.

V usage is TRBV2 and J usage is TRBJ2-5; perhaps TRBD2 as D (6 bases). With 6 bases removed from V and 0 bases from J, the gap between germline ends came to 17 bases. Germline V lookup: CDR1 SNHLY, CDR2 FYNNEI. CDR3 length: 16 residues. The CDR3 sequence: CASRSRTIVYQETQYF. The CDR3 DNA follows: TGTGCCAGCAGGAGTAGGACTATAGTGTACCAAGAGACCCAGTACTTC.

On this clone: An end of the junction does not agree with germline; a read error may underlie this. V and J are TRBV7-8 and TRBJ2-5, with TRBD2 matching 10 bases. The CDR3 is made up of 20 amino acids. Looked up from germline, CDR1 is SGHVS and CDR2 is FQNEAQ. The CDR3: CASNLWTSGLPTQIQETQYF. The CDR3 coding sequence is TGTGCCAGCAACTTATGGACTAGCGGACTCCCCACCCAGATACAAGAGACCCAGTACTTC.

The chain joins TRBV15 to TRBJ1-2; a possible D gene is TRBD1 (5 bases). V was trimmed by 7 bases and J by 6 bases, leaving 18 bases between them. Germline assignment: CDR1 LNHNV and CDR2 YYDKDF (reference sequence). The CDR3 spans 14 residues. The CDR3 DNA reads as TGTGCCACCAACCCGGGGGGTCCTGCGAATGGCTACACCTTC. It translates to CATNPGGPANGYTF.

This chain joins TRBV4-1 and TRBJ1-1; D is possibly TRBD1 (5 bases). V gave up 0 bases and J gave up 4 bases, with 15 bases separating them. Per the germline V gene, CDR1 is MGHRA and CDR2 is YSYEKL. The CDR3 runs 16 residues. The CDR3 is CASSQEKIGGITEAFF. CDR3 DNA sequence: TGCGCCAGCAGCCAAGAGAAGATCGGGGGTATCACTGAAGCTTTCTTT.

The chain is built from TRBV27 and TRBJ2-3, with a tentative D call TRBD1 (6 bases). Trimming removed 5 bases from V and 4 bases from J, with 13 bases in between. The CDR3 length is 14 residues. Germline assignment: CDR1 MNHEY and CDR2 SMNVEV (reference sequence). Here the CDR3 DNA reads TGTGCCAGCAGTCCTACAGGGTACGCAGATACGCAGTATTTT. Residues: CASSPTGYADTQYF.

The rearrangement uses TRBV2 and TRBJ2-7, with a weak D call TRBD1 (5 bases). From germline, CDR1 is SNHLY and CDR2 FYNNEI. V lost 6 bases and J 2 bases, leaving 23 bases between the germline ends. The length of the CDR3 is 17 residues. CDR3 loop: CASSQYFDSKEAYEQYF. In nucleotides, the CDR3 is TGTGCCAGCAGCCAATACTTTGACAGCAAAGAGGCCTACGAGCAGTACTTC.